Here is one T cell receptor (beta chain) with its context. These data are taken from a study of blood T cell repertoires in COVID-19. Background on the study: The origin of the acute and convalescent COVID-19 samples was the United States, Italy and Spain.

Method: immunoSEQ multiplex PCR; TCRdb's copy keeps in-frame clones and lacks some. The sample shows 150,000 to 200,000 clones, 80% to 85% of them seen only once. V trimming: 3 bases; J trimming: 1 base; junction bases outside the gene matches: 5. Germline CDR1 is MGHDK and CDR2 is SYGVNS. The CDR3 is made up of 15 amino acids. Sequenced: peripheral blood. The chain is built from TRBV25-1 and TRBJ1-1, with 7 bases that match TRBD1. The clonotype comes from a man aged 70-80 years with active or convalescent COVID-19. The chain's CDR3 is CASSDPGQPNTEAFF. CDR3 nucleotides: TGTGCCAGCAGTGACCCGGGACAGCCGAACACTGAAGCTTTCTTT.